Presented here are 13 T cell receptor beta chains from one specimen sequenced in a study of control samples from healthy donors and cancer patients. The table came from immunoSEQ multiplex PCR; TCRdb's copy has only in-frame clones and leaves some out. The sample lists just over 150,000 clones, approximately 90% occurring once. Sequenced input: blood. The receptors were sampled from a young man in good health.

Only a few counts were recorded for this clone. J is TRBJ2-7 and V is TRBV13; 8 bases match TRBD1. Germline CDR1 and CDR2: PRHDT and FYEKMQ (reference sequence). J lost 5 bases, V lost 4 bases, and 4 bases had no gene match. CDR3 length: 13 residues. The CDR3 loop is CASSSDRVNEQYF. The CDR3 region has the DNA TGTGCCAGCAGCTCGGACAGGGTGAACGAGCAGTACTTC.

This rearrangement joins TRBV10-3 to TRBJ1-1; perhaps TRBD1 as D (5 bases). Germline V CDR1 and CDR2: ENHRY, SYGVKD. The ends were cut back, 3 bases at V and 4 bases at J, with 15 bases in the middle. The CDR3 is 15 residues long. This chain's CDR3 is CAISDPGSGGTEAFF. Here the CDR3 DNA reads TGTGCCATCAGTGATCCGGGGTCGGGGGGCACTGAAGCTTTCTTT.

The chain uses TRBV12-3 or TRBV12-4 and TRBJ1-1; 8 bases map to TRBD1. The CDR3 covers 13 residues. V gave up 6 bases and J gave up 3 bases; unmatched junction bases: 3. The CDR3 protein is CASSLQGDTEAFF. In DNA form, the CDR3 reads TGTGCCAGCAGCCTACAGGGGGACACTGAAGCTTTCTTT.

The CDR3 DNA reads TGTGCCAGCAGTTTATTACATCAGCCCCAGCATTTT. Translating it yields CASSLLHQPQHF. The V and J genes are TRBV12-3 or TRBV12-4 and TRBJ1-5; no firm D call. The V end was cut by 2 bases, the J end by 5 bases, with 4 bases between. This CDR3 spans 12 amino acids.

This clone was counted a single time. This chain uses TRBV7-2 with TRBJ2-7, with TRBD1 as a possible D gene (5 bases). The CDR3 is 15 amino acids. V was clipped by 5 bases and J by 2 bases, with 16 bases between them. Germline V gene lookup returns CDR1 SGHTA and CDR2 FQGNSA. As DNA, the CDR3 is TGTGCCAGCAGCCCCCAACCCTCAGGGCCCTACGAGCAGTACTTC. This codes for CASSPQPSGPYEQYF.

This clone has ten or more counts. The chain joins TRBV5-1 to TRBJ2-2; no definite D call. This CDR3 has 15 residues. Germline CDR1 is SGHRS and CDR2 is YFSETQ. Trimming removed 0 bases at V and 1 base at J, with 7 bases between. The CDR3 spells CASSLDGMNTGELFF. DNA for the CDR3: TGCGCCAGCAGCTTGGATGGGATGAACACCGGGGAGCTGTTTTTT.

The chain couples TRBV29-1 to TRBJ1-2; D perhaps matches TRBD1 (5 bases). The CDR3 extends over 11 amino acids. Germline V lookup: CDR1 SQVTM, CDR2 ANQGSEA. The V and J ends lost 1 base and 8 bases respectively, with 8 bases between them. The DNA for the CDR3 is TGCAGCGTTGAAGGGGGGGACGGCTACACCTTC. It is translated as CSVEGGDGYTF.

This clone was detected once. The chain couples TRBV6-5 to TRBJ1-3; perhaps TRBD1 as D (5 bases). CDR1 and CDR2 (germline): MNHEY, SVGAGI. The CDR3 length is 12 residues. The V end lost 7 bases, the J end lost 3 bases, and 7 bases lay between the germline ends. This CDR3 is CASKGFGNTIYF. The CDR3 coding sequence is TGTGCCAGCAAGGGGTTTGGAAACACCATATATTTT.

The CDR3: CASISTGANVLTF. The CDR3 DNA is TGTGCCAGCATCTCAACGGGGGCCAACGTCCTGACTTTC. The chain carries TRBV6-5 and TRBJ2-6; D not resolved. This CDR3 spans 13 amino acids. The V end lost 7 bases, the J end lost 4 bases, and 8 bases lay between the germline ends. Germline V lookup: CDR1 MNHEY, CDR2 SVGAGI.

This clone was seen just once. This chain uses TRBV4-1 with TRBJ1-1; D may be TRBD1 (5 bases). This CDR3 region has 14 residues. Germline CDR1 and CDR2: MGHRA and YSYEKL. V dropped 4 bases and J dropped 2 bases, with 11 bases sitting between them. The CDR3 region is CASSPGPFNTEAFF. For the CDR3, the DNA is TGCGCCAGCAGCCCGGGACCGTTCAACACTGAAGCTTTCTTT.

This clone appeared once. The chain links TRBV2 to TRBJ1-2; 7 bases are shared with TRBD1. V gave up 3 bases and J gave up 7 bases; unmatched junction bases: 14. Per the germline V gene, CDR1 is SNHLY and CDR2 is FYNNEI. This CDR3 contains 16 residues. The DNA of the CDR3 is TGTGCCAGCAGTGAGGGACAGTCTTTCAGTCGAGCTGGCTACACCTTC. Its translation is CASSEGQSFSRAGYTF.

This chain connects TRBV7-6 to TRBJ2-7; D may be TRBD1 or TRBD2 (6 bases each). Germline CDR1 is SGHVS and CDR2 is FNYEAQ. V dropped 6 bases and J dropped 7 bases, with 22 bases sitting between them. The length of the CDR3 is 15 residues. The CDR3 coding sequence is TGTGCCAGCAGGGGTTACCGGGGGCCTGAGGATGAGCAGTACTTC. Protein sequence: CASRGYRGPEDEQYF.

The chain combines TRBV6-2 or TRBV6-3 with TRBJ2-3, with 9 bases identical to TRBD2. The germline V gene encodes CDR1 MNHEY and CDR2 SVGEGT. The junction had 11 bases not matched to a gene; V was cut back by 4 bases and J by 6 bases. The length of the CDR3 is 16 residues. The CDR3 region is CASSLAGALLTDTQYF. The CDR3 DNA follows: TGTGCCAGCAGTTTAGCGGGAGCCCTTCTAACGGATACGCAGTATTTT.